The rows below give T cell receptor beta chains drawn from one sample of a study of T cell responses to AZD1222 COVID-19 vaccine. Produced via immunoSEQ multiplex PCR; TCRdb's table is partial and in-frame only. The sample shows about 120,000 clones, 80% to 90% of them seen only once. The sample here was peripheral blood, taken on day 0 of AZD1222 vaccination. These receptors all stem from an adult in good health. CDR3s include the opening cysteine and the closing phenylalanine or tryptophan. D genes are given only for firm matches. Clone size, where shown, is once, few, many, or a class for clones that have expanded.

cdr3_aa cdr3_nt d_call j_call clone_size v_call cdr3_length
CASSELAGSNEQFF TGTGCCAGCAGTGAGTTAGCGGGTTCCAATGAGCAGTTCTTC TRBD2 TRBJ2-1 - TRBV2 14
CASSLDRPGGFYEQYF TGTGCCAGCAGCTTAGATCGTCCAGGGGGCTTTTACGAGCAGTACTTC TRBD1 TRBJ2-7 - TRBV7-9 16
CASTTPGLAGGRKATDTQYF TGTGCCAGCACCACACCGGGACTAGCGGGAGGGAGGAAGGCCACAGATACGCAGTATTTT TRBD2 TRBJ2-3 - TRBV7-9 20
CASSWTDNEQFF TGTGCCAGCAGCTGGACAGACAATGAGCAGTTCTTC - TRBJ2-1 - TRBV5-6 12
CASSLVPGAGYEQFF TGTGCCAGCAGCTTAGTTCCGGGGGCAGGGTATGAGCAGTTCTTC - TRBJ2-1 - TRBV7-8 15
CASSLGTVITQYF TGTGCCAGCAGCCTCGGGACAGTCATCACGCAGTATTTT TRBD1 TRBJ2-3 - TRBV7-2 13
CASKGLVTDTQYF TGTGCCAGCAAGGGACTGGTCACAGATACGCAGTATTTT - TRBJ2-3 - TRBV7-2 13
CASSLSSGSYEQYF TGCGCCAGCAGCTTGAGTAGCGGCTCCTACGAGCAGTACTTC - TRBJ2-7 - TRBV5-1 14
CASSDPSGGEGYTF TGTGCCAGCAGCGACCCCTCTGGGGGAGAAGGCTACACCTTC - TRBJ1-2 - TRBV5-4 14
CASSYSSISGNTIYF TGTGCCAGCAGTTACAGCTCCATCTCTGGAAACACCATATATTTT - TRBJ1-3 once TRBV6-2/TRBV6-3 15
CASSLRSGYTF TGTGCCAGCAGTTTACGGAGCGGCTACACCTTC - TRBJ1-2 - TRBV12-3/TRBV12-4 11
CASSSKTQGGLDEKLFF TGTGCCAGCAGCTCGAAGACACAGGGGGGTCTGGATGAAAAACTGTTTTTT TRBD1 TRBJ1-4 - TRBV5-4 17
CASGIAGGRNIQYF TGTGCCAGCGGGATAGCGGGGGGGAGAAACATTCAGTACTTC TRBD2 TRBJ2-4 - TRBV5-4 14
CASSESRRGYTEAFF TGTGCCAGCAGTGAATCCCGGCGGGGTTACACTGAAGCTTTCTTT - TRBJ1-1 - TRBV25-1 15
CASSYYGGRSYEQYF TGTGCCAGCAGTTACTACGGGGGACGGTCCTACGAGCAGTACTTC - TRBJ2-7 - TRBV6-5 15
CASSFPRDGYGYTF TGTGCCAGCAGTTTCCCCAGGGACGGATATGGCTACACCTTC - TRBJ1-2 once TRBV28 14
CASSGGGDQPQHF TGTGCCAGCAGCGGTGGGGGGGATCAGCCCCAGCATTTT - TRBJ1-5 once TRBV9 13
CASSPLAGGPTGELFF TGTGCCAGCAGCCCCCTAGCGGGAGGGCCCACCGGGGAGCTGTTTTTT TRBD2 TRBJ2-2 few TRBV7-7 16
CATSRDLAGGPADTQYF TGTGCCACCAGCAGAGATTTAGCGGGGGGGCCCGCAGATACGCAGTATTTT TRBD2 TRBJ2-3 - TRBV15 17
CASSLGTGLSYEQYF TGTGCCAGCAGCTTAGGAACAGGACTCTCCTACGAGCAGTACTTC - TRBJ2-7 once TRBV7-9 15
CASSQTTGHYGYTF TGTGCCAGCAGCCAAACGACAGGGCACTATGGCTACACCTTC TRBD1 TRBJ1-2 - TRBV4-2 14
CASSAFSGSSTYEQYF TGTGCCAGCAGCGCCTTTAGCGGGAGTTCCACCTACGAGCAGTACTTC TRBD2 TRBJ2-7 - TRBV5-6 16
CASSLGAGLNEKLFF TGTGCCAGCAGCTTAGGTGCTGGTCTTAATGAAAAACTGTTTTTT - TRBJ1-4 - TRBV7-9 15
CASSTRTGVGYTF TGTGCCAGCAGTACCAGGACAGGGGTCGGCTACACCTTC TRBD1 TRBJ1-2 - TRBV27 13
CASSKRDAETQYF TGTGCCAGCAGTAAAAGGGACGCGGAGACCCAGTACTTC - TRBJ2-5 - TRBV14 13
CASSVALTGQGDYGYTF TGTGCCAGCAGCGTAGCCCTCACGGGACAGGGGGACTATGGCTACACCTTC TRBD1 TRBJ1-2 - TRBV9 17
CASAKGHVSSYGYTF TGTGCCAGCGCAAAAGGACATGTCTCAAGCTATGGCTACACCTTC - TRBJ1-2 - TRBV27 15
CAISDPTSGRINEQFF TGTGCCATCAGTGACCCAACTAGCGGGAGGATCAATGAGCAGTTCTTC TRBD2 TRBJ2-1 - TRBV10-3 16
CASSPTGGWEKLFF TGTGCCAGCAGCCCCACCGGGGGGTGGGAAAAACTGTTTTTT - TRBJ1-4 - TRBV7-2 14
CASSQVPGSSQPQHF TGTGCCAGCAGCCAAGTTCCGGGGAGCTCGCAGCCCCAGCATTTT - TRBJ1-5 - TRBV3-1/TRBV3-2 15
CASSLDRVDQPQHF TGTGCCAGCAGTTTGGACAGGGTTGATCAGCCCCAGCATTTT TRBD1 TRBJ1-5 - TRBV6-5 14
CASSVGKMNTEAFF TGTGCCAGCAGTGTCGGCAAAATGAACACTGAAGCTTTCTTT - TRBJ1-1 - TRBV2 14
CASSSWGRVGTDTQYF TGTGCCAGCAGCTCTTGGGGCAGGGTGGGAACAGATACGCAGTATTTT - TRBJ2-3 - TRBV7-2 16
CASRGVGGGEQYF TGTGCCAGCAGGGGGGTTGGAGGGGGCGAGCAGTACTTC - TRBJ2-7 - TRBV28 13
CASSIGVSYGYTF TGTGCCAGTAGTATCGGGGTCAGCTATGGCTACACCTTC - TRBJ1-2 - TRBV19 13
CASSLFTGTLGEKLFF TGTGCCAGCAGCTTATTTACGGGGACCTTGGGTGAAAAACTGTTTTTT - TRBJ1-4 once TRBV7-9 16
CASSVQPFTRGNNNEQFF TGTGCCAGCAGCGTCCAACCCTTTACTAGAGGCAATAACAATGAGCAGTTCTTC - TRBJ2-1 - TRBV9 18
CASSFENYGYTF TGTGCCAGCAGCTTTGAAAACTATGGCTACACCTTC - TRBJ1-2 - TRBV7-8 12
CASSYRSSRSGNEQFF TGTGCCAGCAGTTACAGGAGCAGCCGGAGCGGGAATGAGCAGTTCTTC - TRBJ2-1 - TRBV6-5 16
CASSQEEGTGSYEQYF TGTGCCAGCAGCCAAGAAGAGGGGACAGGAAGCTACGAGCAGTACTTC TRBD1 TRBJ2-7 - TRBV4-2 16
CASSSLFYKSGSGDYNEQFF TGTGCCAGCAGTTCCCTTTTTTACAAATCGGGTAGCGGGGACTACAATGAGCAGTTCTTC TRBD2 TRBJ2-1 - TRBV28 20
CASSLAHQETQYF TGTGCCAGCAGCTTAGCCCACCAAGAGACCCAGTACTTC - TRBJ2-5 - TRBV7-2 13
CASSLGGPEAFF TGTGCCAGCAGCTTAGGAGGCCCCGAAGCTTTCTTT - TRBJ1-1 few TRBV7-8 12
CASSYLVGTAYEQYF TGTGCCAGCAGTTACCTTGTCGGGACAGCCTACGAGCAGTACTTC TRBD1 TRBJ2-7 - TRBV27 15
CASSGRGSGTGNEKLFF TGTGCCAGCAGCGGTCGGGGGTCGGGGACAGGGAATGAAAAACTGTTTTTT TRBD1 TRBJ1-4 - TRBV9 17
CSPELPTHQYF TGCTCCCCGGAGCTACCCACACACCAGTACTTC - TRBJ2-7 - TRBV20-1 11
CASSNRAPNEKLFF TGTGCCAGCAGCAACAGGGCCCCGAATGAAAAACTGTTTTTT - TRBJ1-4 once TRBV7-9 14
CASSFVRGGRNEQFF TGTGCCAGCAGCTTCGTTAGGGGAGGAAGGAATGAGCAGTTCTTC - TRBJ2-1 - TRBV28 15
CASSEVDREQFF TGCGCCAGCAGCGAAGTTGATCGGGAGCAGTTCTTC - TRBJ2-1 - TRBV10-2 12
CASSPGLAGSYNEQFF TGTGCCAGCAGCCCCGGACTAGCGGGATCCTACAATGAGCAGTTCTTC TRBD2 TRBJ2-1 - TRBV7-2 16
CASSLLPGSPPSGNTIYF TGTGCCAGTAGTCTCCTACCAGGGTCGCCACCCTCTGGAAACACCATATATTTT - TRBJ1-3 - TRBV19 18
CASSPMGLANTEAFF TGTGCCAGCAGCCCTATGGGGCTCGCGAACACTGAAGCTTTCTTT - TRBJ1-1 once TRBV5-4 15
CASTAPGRNTEAFF TGTGCCAGCACCGCCCCTGGGAGGAACACTGAAGCTTTCTTT - TRBJ1-1 - TRBV7-9 14
CASSSGQPSYGYTF TGCGCCAGCAGCTCGGGACAGCCATCCTATGGCTACACCTTC TRBD1 TRBJ1-2 - TRBV5-1 14
CATSRDYGHYSNQPQHF TGTGCCACCAGCAGAGATTACGGTCATTATAGCAATCAGCCCCAGCATTTT - TRBJ1-5 - TRBV15 17
CASSRDNYGYTF TGTGCCAGCAGCCGCGACAACTATGGCTACACCTTC - TRBJ1-2 - TRBV11-2 12
CASSPNGAASYNEQFF TGTGCCAGCAGCCCTAACGGGGCGGCTTCCTACAATGAGCAGTTCTTC - TRBJ2-1 few TRBV7-3 16